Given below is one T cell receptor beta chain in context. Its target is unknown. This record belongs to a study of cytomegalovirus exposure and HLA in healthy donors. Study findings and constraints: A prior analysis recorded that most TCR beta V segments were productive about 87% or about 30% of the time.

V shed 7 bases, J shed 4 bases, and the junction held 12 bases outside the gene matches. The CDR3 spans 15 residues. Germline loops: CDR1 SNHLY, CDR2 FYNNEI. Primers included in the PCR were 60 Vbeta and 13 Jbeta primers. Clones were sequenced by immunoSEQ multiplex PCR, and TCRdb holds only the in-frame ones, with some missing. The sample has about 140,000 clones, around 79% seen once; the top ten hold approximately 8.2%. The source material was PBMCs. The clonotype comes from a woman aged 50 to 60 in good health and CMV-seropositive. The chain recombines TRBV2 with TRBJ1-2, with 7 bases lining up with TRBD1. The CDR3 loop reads CASTQGGRTGYGYTF. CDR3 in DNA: TGTGCCAGCACCCAAGGGGGCAGGACTGGCTATGGCTACACCTTC.